This T cell receptor beta chain is from a study of blood T cell repertoires in COVID-19 (TCRdb year 2020). About the full investigation: Samples from collaborators originated in the United States, Italy and Spain and spanned both the acute and convalescent phases of COVID-19. Where available, HLA class I and class II types were taken from metadata supplied by the sample provider and were not determined by assay-based typing. The dataset comprised deeply sampled blood TCRbeta repertoires from subjects exposed to, actively infected with, or recovered from COVID-19. The repertoires were released in a freely available public database intended as a resource for research on the immune response to SARS-CoV-2. The material from the prospective study consisted of cDNA or gDNA derived from T cells, B-cell-depleted T cells, or PBMCs. Samples came from the ongoing ImmuneRACE study (first 160 participants) plus 1,254 subjects from 6 global collaborators. Sample metadata almost always included a de-identified subject ID, COVID-19 status, age in years and sex.

Spanning cysteine to phenylalanine, the CDR3 consists of 13 amino acids. CDR3 DNA only is kept here, 39 bases in frame from base 1. The trim is 0 bases for V and 2 bases for J, with a gap of 4 bases between the germline ends. The germline V gene (reference sequence) specifies SGHNT as CDR1 and YYREEE as CDR2. What the work shows at the level of the full study, not this receptor alone: The amount of clinical and demographic metadata varied by source and participant and was provided uncurated.

The collaborating institutions used their own protocols to collect whole blood in K2EDTA tubes. For TCRbeta analysis, collaborators shipped samples in one of three forms: frozen whole blood, isolated PBMCs, or DNA extracted from either of those sample types. A note on this clone: Its antigen remains undetermined. Base quality data are lacking; no much larger clone is found one base away.

The immunoSEQ Assay, a bias-controlled multiplex PCR, was used to amplify TCRbeta CDR3 regions from genomic DNA. The study's own analysis went as follows. The number of nucleated cells in each sample was estimated by amplification of reference gene primers within the assay. To quantify the absolute abundance of each unique TCRbeta CDR3 rearrangement, sequence reads were collapsed and filtered. For each sample, productive Simpson clonality was calculated as the square root of Simpson's diversity index across productive rearrangements. In TCRdb, the immuneACCESS table is reduced to in-frame sequences with V and J assigned. These tables do not hold every clone; where another copy was compared, an unresolved V gene accounts for under half, and the others remain unexplained. V and J calls and clone size are given by that table; D and trimming were obtained from the DNA. The sample table records roughly 63,000 clones; more than 80% of these occur just once. Approximately 1.5% of the sample comes from the top ten.

The V and J segments used are TRBV5-4 and TRBJ2-3; the D gene assignment is ambiguous. The TCR originated in a man in his sixties with acute or convalescent COVID-19. Material: peripheral blood. Here the CDR3 is given as CASSLDFTDTQYF. In nucleotide form, the sequence is TGTGCCAGCAGCTTGGACTTCACAGATACGCAGTATTTT.